The 10 T cell receptor beta chains below were found in one sample sequenced in a study of OX40 agonist ivuxolimab in advanced cancers. Profiled with immunoSEQ multiplex PCR; TCRdb holds only in-frame clones, not every one. The sample has tens of thousands of clones; about 89% are singletons. This specimen was CD4+ or CD8+ T cells sorted from blood, taken in a trial of the OX40 agonist ivuxolimab. The receptors were gathered from an adult with an advanced solid tumor such as melanoma, head and neck, liver or kidney cancer.

The chain has TRBV19 and TRBJ1-5; unclear D gene. V was clipped by 3 bases and J by 1 base, with 10 bases between them. Germline V lookup: CDR1 LNHDA, CDR2 SQIVND (reference sequence). CDR3 length: 15 residues. This chain's CDR3 is CASSIQDLSNQPQHF. The DNA for the CDR3 is TGTGCCAGTAGTATCCAGGATTTAAGCAATCAGCCCCAGCATTTT. The complete variable domain, with remaining parts taken from reference TRBV19 and TRBJ1-5, reads DGGITQSPKYLFRKEGQNVTLSCEQNLNHDAMYWYRQDPGQGLRLIYYSQIVNDFQKGDIAEGYSVSREKKESFPLTVTSAQKNPTAFYLCASSIQDLSNQPQHFGDGTRLSIL.

V gene TRBV19 combines with J gene TRBJ1-2; D is perhaps TRBD1 (5 bases). CDR3 length: 15 amino acids. The germline gives CDR1 LNHDA, CDR2 SQIVND (reference sequence). The ends were cut back, 3 bases at V and 8 bases at J, with 19 bases in the middle. In nucleotides, the CDR3 is TGTGCCAGTAGTATGGAGGTGGCGGGACGGGAAGGCTACACCTTC. Protein sequence: CASSMEVAGREGYTF.

CDR3 DNA sequence: TGTGCCAGCAGCTTACTCTCCGGGGCGGGAGGGATATACGAGCAGTACTTC. The encoded protein is CASSLLSGAGGIYEQYF. The V and J genes are TRBV7-2 and TRBJ2-7, with TRBD2 matching 9 bases. CDR1 and CDR2 from the germline V gene are SGHTA and FQGNSA. Trimming at V came to 2 bases and at J to 4 bases, leaving 12 bases not matched to a gene. This CDR3 has 17 amino acids.

For this clone: The same CDR3 can be traced to other DNA sequences in this sample. V gene TRBV19 combines with J gene TRBJ1-1, with D possibly TRBD1 on 5 matching bases. Germline CDR1 reads LNHDA; CDR2 reads SQIVND (reference sequence). V lost 4 bases, J lost 2 bases, and 8 bases lay in between. The CDR3 runs 13 residues. The CDR3: CASSRDVNTEAFF. The CDR3 nucleotides are TGTGCCAGTAGTAGGGACGTCAACACTGAAGCTTTCTTT. Variable domain in full (rest from reference TRBV19 and TRBJ1-1): DGGITQSPKYLFRKEGQNVTLSCEQNLNHDAMYWYRQDPGQGLRLIYYSQIVNDFQKGDIAEGYSVSREKKESFPLTVTSAQKNPTAFYLCASSRDVNTEAFFGQGTRLTVV.

This chain links TRBV9 with TRBJ2-7; the match to TRBD1 covers 9 bases. Unmatched junction bases numbered 3, after V lost 0 bases and J lost 2 bases. The V gene's germline CDR1 is SGDLS and CDR2 YYNGEE. The CDR3 length is 15 residues. Here the CDR3 reads CASSVDRGPTYEQYF. CDR3 coding DNA: TGTGCCAGCAGCGTAGACAGGGGGCCTACCTACGAGCAGTACTTC.

The chain carries TRBV6-9 and TRBJ2-1; 9 bases fit TRBD2. The CDR3 has 14 amino acids. V shed 7 bases, J shed 8 bases, and the junction held 9 bases outside the gene matches. Germline assignment: CDR1 MNHGY and CDR2 SVAAGI. For the CDR3, the DNA is TGTGCCAGCAACCGCGGGAGGGGAGGGGATGAGCAGTTCTTC. Translation gives CASNRGRGGDEQFF.

The V and J genes are TRBV7-9 and TRBJ2-2; 8 nucleotides agree with TRBD2. CDR1 is SEHNR, CDR2 FQNEAQ, per germline (reference sequence). The CDR3 runs 16 residues. The J segment lost 2 bases and the V segment lost 1 base, leaving 3 bases of the junction unmatched. Here the CDR3 DNA reads TGTGCCAGCAGCTTAGTGAGCGGGAGCAACACCGGGGAGCTGTTTTTT. It yields the protein CASSLVSGSNTGELFF. Full variable domain (remainder filled in from reference TRBV7-9 and TRBJ2-2): DTGVSQNPRHKITKRGQNVTFRCDPISEHNRLYWYRQTLGQGPEFLTYFQNEAQLEKSRLLSDRFSAERPKGSFSTLEIQRTEQGDSAMYLCASSLVSGSNTGELFFGEGSRLTVL.

The chain has TRBV27 and TRBJ1-5; D perhaps matches TRBD1 (5 bases). The V and J ends lost 3 bases and 2 bases respectively, with 17 bases between them. This CDR3 spans 17 amino acids. Germline CDR1 and CDR2: MNHEY and SMNVEV (reference sequence). The CDR3 DNA sequence: TGTGCCAGCAGTTTCAGTGTGGGGCTCGCGGGCAATCAGCCCCAGCATTTT. Protein: CASSFSVGLAGNQPQHF.

The chain combines TRBV5-1 with TRBJ2-2; D uncertain. V was cut by 0 bases and J by 3 bases, with 9 bases left in between. The germline gives CDR1 SGHRS, CDR2 YFSETQ. This CDR3 spans 15 amino acids. CDR3 nucleotide sequence: TGCGCCAGCAGCTTGGAGGGTTTGGACACCGGGGAGCTGTTTTTT. Translating gives CASSLEGLDTGELFF.

V usage is TRBV7-2 and J usage is TRBJ2-7, with 9 bases identical to TRBD1. Trimming cost V 2 bases and J 5 bases; bases outside gene matches: 10. There are 16 residues in the CDR3. Germline V gene lookup returns CDR1 SGHTA and CDR2 FQGNSA. CDR3 DNA: TGTGCCAGCAGCTTACTACCGGGACAGGGTTCTAACGAGCAGTACTTC. This translates into CASSLLPGQGSNEQYF.